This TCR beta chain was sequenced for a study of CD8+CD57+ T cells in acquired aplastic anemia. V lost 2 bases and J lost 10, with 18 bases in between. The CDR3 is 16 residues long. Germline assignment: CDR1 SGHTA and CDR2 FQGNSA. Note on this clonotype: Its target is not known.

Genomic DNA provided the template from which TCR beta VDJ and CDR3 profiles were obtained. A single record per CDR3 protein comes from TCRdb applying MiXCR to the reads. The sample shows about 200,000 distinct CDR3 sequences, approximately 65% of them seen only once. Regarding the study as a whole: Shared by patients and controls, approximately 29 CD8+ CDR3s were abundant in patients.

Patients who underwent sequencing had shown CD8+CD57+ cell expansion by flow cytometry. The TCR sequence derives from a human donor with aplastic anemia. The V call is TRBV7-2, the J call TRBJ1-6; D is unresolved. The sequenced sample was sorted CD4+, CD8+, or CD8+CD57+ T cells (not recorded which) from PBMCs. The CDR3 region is CASSLKLWVPSSPLHF. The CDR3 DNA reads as TGTGCCAGCAGCTTAAAATTGTGGGTCCCGAGCTCACCCCTCCACTTT.